This TCR beta chain derives from a study of blood T cell repertoires in COVID-19. For the study at large: From the United States, Italy and Spain came samples of acute and convalescent COVID-19. The cDNA or gDNA used as material had been derived from T cells, B-cell-depleted T cells, or PBMCs.

Seattle's enrolled individuals joined amid active infection and were then monitored longitudinally. The method was immunoSEQ multiplex PCR; TCRdb's version includes in-frame clones alone and lacks a portion of them. The table lists 100,000 to 150,000 clones, around 70% of them singletons. This CDR3 has 14 amino acids. V was pared by 3 bases and J by 6 bases, with 8 bases of the junction left unmatched. CDR1 SGDLS and CDR2 YYNGEE come from the germline V gene. Sequencing was performed on peripheral blood. The gene calls are TRBV9 and TRBJ2-5; 7 positions match TRBD2. This clonotype was sampled from an elderly man with COVID-19, enrolled during active disease. The CDR3, as DNA: TGTGCCAGCAGCGCTCGGGACGGGGGGAAGACCCAGTACTTC. Translation gives CASSARDGGKTQYF.